These 32 T cell receptor beta chains came from one sample sequenced in a study of read filtering for tumor transcriptome and immune sequencing. The library was built from roughly 400 ng RNA with molecular barcoded adaptors for alpha/delta and beta/gamma chains. Each CDR3 protein gets one entry after TCRdb re-called the reads with MiXCR. The sample holds about 47,000 distinct CDR3 sequences; about an eighth are singletons and the top ten take approximately 15%. Sequencing was carried out using a population of CD138-negative cells sorted from bone marrow. Every receptor here comes from a donor at least 40 years old with multiple myeloma.

This clonotype was detected ten times or more. CDR3 sequence: CSANRDGGNEKLFF. CDR3 nucleotide sequence: TGCAGTGCGAACAGGGACGGGGGGAATGAAAAACTGTTTTTT. The chain carries TRBV20-1 and TRBJ1-4, with TRBD1 as a possible D gene (6 bases). V was pared by 6 bases and J by 5 bases, with 16 bases between. The CDR3 is 14 amino acids. Germline CDR1 is DFQATT and CDR2 is SNEGSKA (reference sequence).

This clonotype was detected many times. This chain joins TRBV21-1 and TRBJ2-1; the table calls TRBD1, which could not be checked here. TRBV21-1 is flagged as a pseudogene. The CDR3 sequence is 13 residues long. CDR3 protein: CASSRTGENEQFF. CDR3 DNA: TGTGCCAGCAGTCGAACAGGGGAGAATGAGCAGTTCTTC.

This clonotype showed up many times. This chain connects TRBV28 to TRBJ2-4; D not certain. Germline V gives CDR1 MDHEN, CDR2 SYDVKM. The CDR3 runs 14 residues. V was clipped by 3 bases and J by 0 bases, with 6 bases between them. The CDR3 region has the DNA TGTGCCAGCAGTTTTTATAAAGCCAAAAACATTCAGTACTTC. As protein: CASSFYKAKNIQYF.

This clonotype was observed at least ten times. The chain carries TRBV30 and TRBJ2-1; possibly TRBD1 or TRBD2 for D (6 bases each). This CDR3 contains 16 residues. Germline V lookup: CDR1 GTSNPN, CDR2 SVGIG (reference sequence). With 4 bases removed from V and 0 bases from J, the gap between germline ends came to 16 bases. Here the CDR3 reads CAWTKGGTYSYNEQFF. CDR3 nucleotide sequence: TGTGCCTGGACTAAAGGGGGGACTTACTCCTACAATGAGCAGTTCTTC.

For this clonotype: A read error may produce the germline difference seen at one junction end. The V call is TRBV5-6, the J call TRBJ2-1; 10 nucleotides align to TRBD2. The CDR3 spans 14 residues. CDR1 is SGHDT and CDR2 is YYEEEE in the germline V gene. The CDR3 is CASSTLAGGNGQFF. In DNA form, the CDR3 reads TGCGCCAGCAGCACTTTAGCGGGAGGTAATGGGCAGTTCTTC. Supplemented by reference TRBV5-6 and TRBJ2-1, the full variable domain reads DAGVTQSPTHLIKTRGQQVTLRCSPKSGHDTVSWYQQALGQGPQFIFQYYEEEERQRGNFPDRFSGHQFPNYSSELNVNALLLGDSALYLCASSTLAGGNGQFFGPGTRLTVL.

This clonotype was recorded at least ten times. The junction departs from germline at one end; a sequencing error may be responsible. The chain links TRBV4-1 to TRBJ2-6; TRBD1 might be the D (5 bases). CDR1 and CDR2 from the germline V gene are MGHRA and YSYEKL. The CDR3 totals 18 residues. CDR3 nucleotides: TGCGCCAGCAGTCAAGAACAGGCCAGCCACTCTGGGGCCAACGTCCTGACTTTC. Its protein product is CASSQEQASHSGANVLTF.

In its sample, this clonotype was seen many times. The chain carries TRBV7-2 and TRBJ2-7; 12 nucleotides match TRBD2. V lost 3 bases to trimming and J lost 1 base; unmatched junction nucleotides: 1. The CDR3 is 15 residues long. CDR1 SGHTA and CDR2 FQGNSA come from the germline V gene. The CDR3 bases are TGTGCCAGCAGCTTTACTAGCGGGAGGTCCTACGAGCAGTACTTC. Translation gives CASSFTSGRSYEQYF.

This clonotype was picked up many times. V usage is TRBV7-6 and J usage is TRBJ2-1; D is possibly TRBD1 (6 bases). The germline V gene has CDR1 SGHVS and CDR2 FNYEAQ. The CDR3 is 13 amino acids. V was pared by 5 bases and J by 8 bases, with 13 bases between. The CDR3: CASSRTGYHEQFF. CDR3 nucleotides: TGTGCCAGCAGCCGTACAGGGTACCATGAGCAGTTCTTC.

This clonotype was observed a handful of times. The gene calls are TRBV20-1 and TRBJ2-5; 7 nucleotides align to TRBD1. This CDR3 region has 15 residues. V trimming: 5 bases; J trimming: 1 base; junction bases outside the gene matches: 10. Germline V gives CDR1 DFQATT, CDR2 SNEGSKA (reference sequence). The CDR3 sequence: CSAVSKQGRQETQYF. CDR3 nucleotides: TGCAGTGCTGTATCAAAACAGGGGCGCCAAGAGACCCAGTACTTC.

This clonotype came up many times. At one of its ends the junction is not consistent with the germline gene, which may arise from a read error. The rearrangement links TRBV20-1 to TRBJ2-7; 8 bases are shared with TRBD1. The germline CDR1 and CDR2 sequences are DFQATT and SNEGSKA (reference sequence). There are 12 residues in the CDR3. The CDR3 spells CSAKGGQESTHF. The DNA for the CDR3 is TGCAGTGCTAAAGGGGGACAGGAGTCGACACACTTC.

This clonotype was detected ten times or more. The genes are TRBV7-9 and TRBJ1-1, with a weak D call TRBD1 (5 bases). This CDR3 is built from 17 residues. Germline lookup yields CDR1 SEHNR and CDR2 FQNEAQ (reference sequence). Trimming removed 2 bases at V and 3 bases at J, with 19 bases between. This chain's CDR3 is CASSLIPGGMVDTEAFF. CDR3 nucleotide sequence: TGTGCCAGCAGCTTAATCCCGGGGGGAATGGTGGACACTGAAGCTTTCTTT.

A word on this clonotype: This may come from a read error, since a much larger clone is one base off. The chain joins TRBV5-4 to TRBJ1-1; perhaps TRBD1 as D (6 bases). Deletions cut 7 bases from V and 3 bases from J, with 16 bases between. CDR1 is SGHNT, CDR2 YYREEE, per germline (reference sequence). CDR3 length: 14 residues. The CDR3 region has the DNA TGTGCCAGCGGCCCCAACCAGGGGTACACTGAAGCTTTCTTT. This gives the protein CASGPNQGYTEAFF. Full variable domain (rest looked up from reference TRBV5-4 and TRBJ1-1): ETGVTQSPTHLIKTRGQQVTLRCSSQSGHNTVSWYQQALGQGPQFIFQYYREEENGRGNFPPRFSGLQFPNYSSELNVNALELDDSALYLCASGPNQGYTEAFFGQGTRLTVV.

CDR3 DNA sequence: TGTGCCAGCAGGGCAGGGTGGTATCAGCCCCAGCATTTT. Its translation: CASRAGWYQPQHF. This rearrangement joins TRBV27 to TRBJ1-5; a weak D match, TRBD1 (5 bases). The V end lost 6 bases, the J end lost 5 bases, and 11 bases lay between the germline ends. Germline CDR1 is MNHEY and CDR2 is SMNVEV (reference sequence). CDR3 length equals 13 residues.

Of note for this clonotype: Possible read error: a much larger clone is one base away. The chain couples TRBV24-1 to TRBJ2-1, with D uncertain. Per germline, CDR1 KGHDR and CDR2 SFDVKD. This CDR3 has 13 residues. The chain's CDR3 is CATSDVEPNEQLF. CDR3 sequence (DNA): TGTGCCACCAGTGATGTCGAGCCCAATGAGCAGCTCTTC.

In its sample, this clonotype was seen many times. V is TRBV11-1 and J is TRBJ2-1; 7 positions agree with TRBD2. V shed 1 base and J 15 bases; nucleotides not matched to a gene: 9. CDR3 size: 13 residues. The germline gives CDR1 SGHAT, CDR2 FQDESV (reference sequence). CDR3 residues: CASSLVSETSPFF. Written as DNA, the CDR3 is TGTGCCAGCAGCTTAGTATCGGAGACTAGCCCGTTCTTC.

Many counts were recorded for this clonotype. The chain combines TRBV7-9 with TRBJ2-5; D is unresolved. The V end lost 5 bases, the J end lost 1 base, and 2 bases lay between the germline ends. CDR1 and CDR2 from the germline V gene are SEHNR and FQNEAQ (reference sequence). The CDR3 has 11 residues. In DNA, the CDR3 is TGTGCCAGCAGCGCCCAAGAGACCCAGTACTTC. It is translated as CASSAQETQYF.

This clonotype was counted ten times or more. The chain employs TRBV7-9 and TRBJ2-5; 11 nucleotides match TRBD1. Per germline, CDR1 SEHNR and CDR2 FQNEAQ (reference sequence). The CDR3 has 17 amino acids. The trim removed 8 bases at V and 5 bases at J, leaving 16 bases unmatched. In nucleotides, the CDR3 is TGTGCCAGCGGGGACTCCGAACCCCGGGACAGGGGGGAGACCCAGTACTTC. This sequence encodes CASGDSEPRDRGETQYF. Filled out from reference TRBV7-9 and TRBJ2-5, the complete variable domain reads DTGVSQNPRHKITKRGQNVTFRCDPISEHNRLYWYRQTLGQGPEFLTYFQNEAQLEKSRLLSDRFSAERPKGSFSTLEIQRTEQGDSAMYLCASGDSEPRDRGETQYFGPGTRLLVL.

This clonotype was counted between two and nine times. A much larger clone lies one base from this, so it may be a read error. The rearrangement uses TRBV7-9 and TRBJ1-4; D is unclear. This CDR3 spans 12 amino acids. Germline CDR1 and CDR2: SEHNR and FQNEAQ (reference sequence). The CDR3 reads CASSLGNEKRFF. As DNA, the CDR3 is TGTGCCAGCAGCTTGGGTAATGAAAAACGGTTTTTT.

This clonotype has a handful of counts. This may arise from a read error, as a much more abundant clone is one base away. The rearrangement joins TRBV5-1 to TRBJ2-3; tentative D call: TRBD1 (6 bases). This CDR3 spans 16 amino acids. V was trimmed by 4 bases and J by 0 bases, leaving 15 bases between them. Germline values: CDR1 SGHRS, CDR2 YFSETQ. This chain's CDR3 is CASSPRTVASTDTQYF. In nucleotides, the CDR3 is TGCGCCAGCAGCCCCAGGACAGTGGCTAGCACAGATACGCAGTATTTT.

The sample holds many counts of this clonotype. This CDR3 is CASSLHDLAPLHF. The CDR3 DNA reads TGTGCCAGCAGTTTACACGACCTTGCGCCCCTCCACTTT. V and J are TRBV12-3 or TRBV12-4 and TRBJ1-1; D gene unclear. The closer fit of TRBJ1-6 to the DNA end suggests the J call may be wrong. The CDR3 length is 13 residues.

About this clonotype itself: The junction differs from germline at one of its ends, possibly a read error. The chain recombines TRBV28 with TRBJ2-7; D may correspond to TRBD1 or TRBD2 (5 bases each). There are 14 residues in the CDR3. The germline V gene encodes CDR1 MDHEN and CDR2 SYDVKM. The CDR3 nucleotides read TGTGCCAGCAAAACGGCAGGGAGCTCCTACAAGCAGTACTTT. The encoded protein is CASKTAGSSYKQYF.

In this sample, this clonotype turned up many times. The chain has TRBV20-1 and TRBJ2-3; D gene unclear. The V end lost 0 bases, the J end lost 4 bases, and 11 bases lay between the germline ends. The CDR3 loop spans 14 amino acids. From germline, CDR1 is DFQATT and CDR2 SNEGSKA (reference sequence). The CDR3 reads CSARDLGIADTQYF. The CDR3 nucleotides read TGCAGTGCTAGAGATCTGGGAATCGCAGATACGCAGTATTTT.

This clonotype was detected many times. The CDR3 is CASSQADSSGANVLTF. The DNA for the CDR3 is TGCGCCAGCAGCCAAGCTGACAGCTCTGGGGCCAACGTCCTGACTTTC. The V and J genes are TRBV4-1 and TRBJ2-6, with D possibly being TRBD1 (5 bases). Per the germline V gene, CDR1 is MGHRA and CDR2 is YSYEKL. Trimming took 1 base from V and 0 from J, leaving 7 bases between them. The CDR3 extends over 16 amino acids.

This clonotype was seen at least ten times. The chain couples TRBV7-6 to TRBJ2-1, with D unclear. Germline assignment: CDR1 SGHVS and CDR2 FNYEAQ. The germline V and J ends were trimmed by 2 bases and 3 bases, with 14 bases remaining between them. The CDR3 extends over 16 amino acids. This CDR3 reads CASSLLENGGYNEQFF. As DNA, the CDR3 is TGTGCCAGCAGCTTATTAGAGAACGGCGGCTACAATGAGCAGTTCTTC.

This clonotype has a count of ten or more. DNA for the CDR3: TGTGCCAGCAGCATAGGGGAGGGGACCTCCGAGCAGTACTTC. This encodes CASSIGEGTSEQYF. This chain connects TRBV5-6 to TRBJ2-7; 7 bases are shared with TRBD2. The germline CDR1 and CDR2 sequences are SGHDT and YYEEEE. The trim removed 4 bases at V and 6 bases at J, leaving 10 bases unmatched. There are 14 residues in the CDR3.

In its sample, this clonotype was seen many times. The gene calls are TRBV9 and TRBJ2-2; possible D gene TRBD1, 7 bases. The germline CDR1 and CDR2 sequences are SGDLS and YYNGEE. The length of the CDR3 is 13 residues. V lost 2 bases and J 6 bases, leaving 8 bases between the germline ends. DNA of the CDR3: TGTGCCAGCAGCGTCAGGGGGGCCGGGGAGCTGTTTTTT. Translation: CASSVRGAGELFF.

This clonotype occurred a few times. Being one base from a much bigger clone, this may be a read error. The chain recombines TRBV5-1 with TRBJ1-1, with D unclear. The CDR3 totals 15 residues. Trimming removed 0 bases from V and 4 bases from J, with 13 bases in between. The germline V gene encodes CDR1 SGHRS and CDR2 YFSETQ. The CDR3 sequence is CASSLGTAVSTEAFF. The CDR3 DNA follows: TGCGCCAGCAGCTTGGGGACCGCGGTGAGCACTGAAGCTTTCTTT.

This clonotype was recorded many times. The V call is TRBV4-3, the J call TRBJ2-3, with TRBD2 identical over 10 bases. Germline V gene sequence: CDR1 LGHNA, CDR2 YSLEER. J gave up 1 base and V 2 bases, and 12 bases lay outside the gene matches. The CDR3 is made up of 19 amino acids. CDR3: CASSQSFLGLASGTDTQYF. The CDR3 bases are TGCGCCAGCAGCCAATCATTTCTGGGACTAGCGTCGGGCACAGATACGCAGTATTTT.

The J gene is TRBJ2-3, the V gene TRBV20-1; 7 positions match TRBD2. Germline-derived CDR1 and CDR2 are DFQATT and SNEGSKA (reference sequence). The CDR3 has 16 residues. The trim removed 3 bases at V and 4 bases at J, leaving 13 bases unmatched. The CDR3 sequence is CSARRGTAAGPDTQYF. The CDR3 DNA follows: TGCAGTGCTAGGCGGGGGACCGCGGCGGGCCCAGATACGCAGTATTTT.

This clonotype was found many times. The rearrangement uses TRBV19 and TRBJ2-1; D ambiguous. The CDR3 runs to 13 residues. Trimming took off 6 bases at V and 3 bases at J, with 9 bases between the two ends. CDR1 is LNHDA and CDR2 is SQIVND in the germline V gene (reference sequence). The CDR3: CASSFLLYNEQFF. Here the CDR3 DNA reads TGTGCCAGTAGCTTCCTTCTCTACAATGAGCAGTTCTTC.

This clonotype was counted ten times or more. V is TRBV7-8 and J is TRBJ2-2; 8 bases line up with TRBD2. Trimming cost V 3 bases and J 5 bases; bases outside gene matches: 5. Germline V gene lookup returns CDR1 SGHVS and CDR2 FQNEAQ. The CDR3 length is 15 residues. The CDR3 sequence is CASSFSGGRTGELFF. The CDR3 DNA reads as TGTGCCAGCAGCTTTTCGGGGGGGCGGACCGGGGAGCTGTTTTTT.

This clonotype was seen ten or more times. This chain links TRBV27 with TRBJ2-1; a weak D match, TRBD2 (6 bases). This CDR3 has 13 residues. Germline loops: CDR1 MNHEY, CDR2 SMNVEV (reference sequence). V lost 11 bases and J lost 7, with 18 bases in between. The CDR3 loop reads CAAMRSAGNEQFF. The CDR3 DNA follows: TGTGCCGCAATGAGGAGCGCGGGGAATGAGCAGTTCTTC.